This TCR beta chain was documented in a study of graft-versus-host responses after intestinal transplantation. Whole-study results and caveats: The authors found GvH clones in recipient marrow, some appearing first in ileum or blood.

Using immunoSEQ multiplex PCR, the repertoire was profiled, and TCRdb retains in-frame clones only, with some absent. The sample lists about 96,000 clones, 80% to 95% occurring once. From germline, CDR1 is SEHNR and CDR2 FQNEAQ (reference sequence). This CDR3 is 12 amino acids long. Trimming shortened V by 5 bases and J by 1 base, and 5 bases separated the two germline ends. Notes on this clone: What it recognizes is unknown.

The sequence was collected from a human donor who received an intestinal transplant. Sequenced material: unstimulated CD4+ T cells sorted from spleen or lymph node cells, taken before intestinal transplant. The chain carries TRBV7-9 and TRBJ1-1, with unresolved D. The CDR3 reads CASSEANTEAFF. The DNA for the CDR3 is TGTGCCAGCAGCGAGGCGAACACTGAAGCTTTCTTT.